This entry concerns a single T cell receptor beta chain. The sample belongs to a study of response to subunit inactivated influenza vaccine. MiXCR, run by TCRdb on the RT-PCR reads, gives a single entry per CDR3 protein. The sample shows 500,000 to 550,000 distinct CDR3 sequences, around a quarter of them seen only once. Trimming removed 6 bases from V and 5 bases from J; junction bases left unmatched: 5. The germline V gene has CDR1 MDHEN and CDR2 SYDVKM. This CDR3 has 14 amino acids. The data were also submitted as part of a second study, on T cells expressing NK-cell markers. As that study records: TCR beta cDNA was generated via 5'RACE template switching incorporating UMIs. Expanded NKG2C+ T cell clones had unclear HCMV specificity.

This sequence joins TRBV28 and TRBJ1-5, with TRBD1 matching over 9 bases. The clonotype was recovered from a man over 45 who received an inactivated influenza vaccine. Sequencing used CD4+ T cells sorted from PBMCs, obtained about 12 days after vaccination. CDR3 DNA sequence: TGTGCCAGCAGGCGAACAGGGGGCGATCAGCCCCAGCATTTT. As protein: CASRRTGGDQPQHF.